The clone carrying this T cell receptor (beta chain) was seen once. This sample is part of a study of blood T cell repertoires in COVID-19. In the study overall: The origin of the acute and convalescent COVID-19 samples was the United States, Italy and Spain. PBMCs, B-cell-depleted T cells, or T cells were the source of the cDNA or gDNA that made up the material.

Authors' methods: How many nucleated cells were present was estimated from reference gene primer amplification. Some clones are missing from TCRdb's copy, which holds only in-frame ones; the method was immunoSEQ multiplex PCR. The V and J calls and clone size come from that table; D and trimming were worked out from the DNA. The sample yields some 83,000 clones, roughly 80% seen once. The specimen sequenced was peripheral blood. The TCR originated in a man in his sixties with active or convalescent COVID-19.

Written as DNA, the CDR3 is TGCAGCGCAAGGACAGAAGGGAATGAAAAACTGTTTTTT. This codes for CSARTEGNEKLFF. V and J are TRBV29-1 and TRBJ1-4, with D possibly being TRBD1 (6 bases). V was clipped by 7 bases and J by 5 bases, with 14 bases between them. The CDR3 is 13 amino acids. Germline V lookup: CDR1 SQVTM, CDR2 ANQGSEA. Full variable domain (rest looked up from reference TRBV29-1 and TRBJ1-4): SAVISQKPSRDICQRGTSLTIQCQVDSQVTMMFWYRQQPGQSLTLIATANQGSEATYESGFVIDKFPISRPNLTFSTLTVSNMSPEDSSIYLCSARTEGNEKLFFGSGTQLSVL.